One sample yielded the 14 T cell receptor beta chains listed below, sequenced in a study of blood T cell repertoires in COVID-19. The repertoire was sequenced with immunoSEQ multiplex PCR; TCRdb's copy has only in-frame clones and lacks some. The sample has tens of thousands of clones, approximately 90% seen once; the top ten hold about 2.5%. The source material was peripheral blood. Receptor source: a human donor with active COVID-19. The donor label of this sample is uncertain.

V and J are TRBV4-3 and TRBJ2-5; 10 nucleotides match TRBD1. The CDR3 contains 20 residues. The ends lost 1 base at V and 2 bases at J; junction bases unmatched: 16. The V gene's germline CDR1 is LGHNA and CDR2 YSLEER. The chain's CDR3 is CASSQAGTGEDFGGQETQYF. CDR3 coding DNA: TGCGCCAGCAGCCAAGCCGGGACAGGGGAGGATTTTGGAGGGCAAGAGACCCAGTACTTC.

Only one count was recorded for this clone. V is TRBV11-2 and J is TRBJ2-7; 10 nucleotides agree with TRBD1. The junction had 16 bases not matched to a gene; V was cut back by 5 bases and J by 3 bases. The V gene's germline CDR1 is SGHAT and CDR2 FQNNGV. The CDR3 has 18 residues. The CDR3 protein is CASSRTGTGVGPDYEQYF. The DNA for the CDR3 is TGTGCCAGCAGCCGCACCGGGACAGGGGTAGGGCCAGACTACGAGCAGTACTTC. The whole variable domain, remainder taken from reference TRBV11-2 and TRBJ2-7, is EAGVAQSPRYKIIEKRQSVAFWCNPISGHATLYWYQQILGQGPKLLIQFQNNGVVDDSQLPKDRFSAERLKGVDSTLKIQPAKLEDSAVYLCASSRTGTGVGPDYEQYFGPGTRLTVT.

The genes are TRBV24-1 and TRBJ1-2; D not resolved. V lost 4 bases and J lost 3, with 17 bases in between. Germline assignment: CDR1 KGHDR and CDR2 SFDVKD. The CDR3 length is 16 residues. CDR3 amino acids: CATSDQDWGWDYGYTF. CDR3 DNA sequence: TGTGCCACCAGTGACCAGGACTGGGGTTGGGACTATGGCTACACCTTC.

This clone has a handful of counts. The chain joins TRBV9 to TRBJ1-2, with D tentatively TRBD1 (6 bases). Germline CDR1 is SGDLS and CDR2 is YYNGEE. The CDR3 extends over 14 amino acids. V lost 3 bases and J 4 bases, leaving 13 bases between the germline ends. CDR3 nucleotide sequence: TGTGCCAGCAGCGGCCACAGGGCTCCCTATGGCTACACCTTC. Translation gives CASSGHRAPYGYTF.

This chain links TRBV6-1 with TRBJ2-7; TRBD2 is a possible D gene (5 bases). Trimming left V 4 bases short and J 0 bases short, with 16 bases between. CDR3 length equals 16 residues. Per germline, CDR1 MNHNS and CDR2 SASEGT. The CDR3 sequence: CASSGLHSGPSYEQYF. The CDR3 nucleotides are TGTGCCAGCAGTGGACTGCACAGCGGACCCTCCTACGAGCAGTACTTC.

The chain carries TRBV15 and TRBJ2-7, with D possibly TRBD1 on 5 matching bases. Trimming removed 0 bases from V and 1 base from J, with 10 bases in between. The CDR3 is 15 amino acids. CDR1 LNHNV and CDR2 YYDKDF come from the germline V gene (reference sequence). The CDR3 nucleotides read TGTGCCACCAGCAGAGACCTCACAGGTTCCTACGAGCAGTACTTC. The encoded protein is CATSRDLTGSYEQYF.

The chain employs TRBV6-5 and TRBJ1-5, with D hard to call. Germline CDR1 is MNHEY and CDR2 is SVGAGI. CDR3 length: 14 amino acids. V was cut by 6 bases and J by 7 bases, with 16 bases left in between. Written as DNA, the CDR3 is TGTGCCAGCAGCCTCTCTCACCCGGTCCAGCCCCAGCATTTT. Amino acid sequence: CASSLSHPVQPQHF.

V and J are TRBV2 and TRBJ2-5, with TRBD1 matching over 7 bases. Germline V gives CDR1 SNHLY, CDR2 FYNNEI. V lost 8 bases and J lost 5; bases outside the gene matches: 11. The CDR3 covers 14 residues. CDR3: CASRWDSQGETQYF. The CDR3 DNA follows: TGTGCCAGCCGCTGGGACAGTCAAGGGGAGACCCAGTACTTC. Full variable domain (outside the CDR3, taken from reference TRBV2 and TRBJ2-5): EPEVTQTPSHQVTQMGQEVILRCVPISNHLYFYWYRQILGQKVEFLVSFYNNEISEKSEIFDDQFSVERPDGSNFTLKIRSTKLEDSAMYFCASRWDSQGETQYFGPGTRLLVL.

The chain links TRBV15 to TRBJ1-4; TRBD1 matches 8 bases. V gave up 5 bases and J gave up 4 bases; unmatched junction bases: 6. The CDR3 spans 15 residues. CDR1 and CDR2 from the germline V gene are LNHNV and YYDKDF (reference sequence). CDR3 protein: CATSGLTGVNEKLFF. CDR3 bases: TGTGCCACCAGCGGACTGACAGGGGTTAATGAAAAACTGTTTTTT. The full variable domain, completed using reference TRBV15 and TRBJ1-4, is DAMVIQNPRYQVTQFGKPVTLSCSQTLNHNVMYWYQQKSSQAPKLLFHYYDKDFNNEADTPDNFQSRRPNTSFCFLDIRSPGLGDTAMYLCATSGLTGVNEKLFFGSGTQLSVL.

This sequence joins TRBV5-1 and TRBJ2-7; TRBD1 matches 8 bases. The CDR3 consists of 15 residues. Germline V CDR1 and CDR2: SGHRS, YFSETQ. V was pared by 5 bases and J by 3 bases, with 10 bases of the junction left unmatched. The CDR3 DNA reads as TGCGCCAGCAGTACCGGTACAGGGGGAAACTACGAGCAGTACTTC. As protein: CASSTGTGGNYEQYF.

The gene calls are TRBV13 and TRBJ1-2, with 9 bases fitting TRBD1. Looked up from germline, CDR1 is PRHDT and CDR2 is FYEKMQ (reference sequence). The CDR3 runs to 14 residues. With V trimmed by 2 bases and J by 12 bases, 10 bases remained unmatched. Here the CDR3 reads CASSLRARDRVNTF. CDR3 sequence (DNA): TGTGCCAGCAGCTTAAGGGCCCGGGACAGGGTAAACACCTTC. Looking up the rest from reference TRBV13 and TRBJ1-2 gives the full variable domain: AAGVIQSPRHLIKEKRETATLKCYPIPRHDTVYWYQQGPGQDPQFLISFYEKMQSDKGSIPDRFSAQQFSDYHSELNMSSLELGDSALYFCASSLRARDRVNTFGSGTRLTVV.

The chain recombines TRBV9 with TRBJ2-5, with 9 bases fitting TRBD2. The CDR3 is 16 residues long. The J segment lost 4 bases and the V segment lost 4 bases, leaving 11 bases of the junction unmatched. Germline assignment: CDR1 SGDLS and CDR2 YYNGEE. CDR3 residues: CASSQDAGGPTETQYF. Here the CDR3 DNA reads TGTGCCAGCAGCCAAGACGCGGGGGGGCCGACAGAGACCCAGTACTTC.

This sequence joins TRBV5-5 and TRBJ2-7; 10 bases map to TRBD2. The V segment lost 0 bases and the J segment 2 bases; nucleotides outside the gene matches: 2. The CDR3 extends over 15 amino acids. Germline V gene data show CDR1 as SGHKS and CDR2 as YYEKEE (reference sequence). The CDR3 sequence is CASSLGLAGAYEQYF. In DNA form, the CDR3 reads TGTGCCAGCAGCTTGGGCCTAGCGGGGGCCTACGAGCAGTACTTC.

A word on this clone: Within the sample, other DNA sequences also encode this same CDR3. DNA of the CDR3: TGTGCCAGCAGTTACTCCCGGGACACTGAAGCTTTCTTT. Its protein product is CASSYSRDTEAFF. The rearrangement uses TRBV6-5 and TRBJ1-1; no clear D gene. Germline lookup yields CDR1 MNHEY and CDR2 SVGAGI. This CDR3 comprises 13 residues. Trimming stripped 0 bases from V and 3 bases from J, with 5 bases between.